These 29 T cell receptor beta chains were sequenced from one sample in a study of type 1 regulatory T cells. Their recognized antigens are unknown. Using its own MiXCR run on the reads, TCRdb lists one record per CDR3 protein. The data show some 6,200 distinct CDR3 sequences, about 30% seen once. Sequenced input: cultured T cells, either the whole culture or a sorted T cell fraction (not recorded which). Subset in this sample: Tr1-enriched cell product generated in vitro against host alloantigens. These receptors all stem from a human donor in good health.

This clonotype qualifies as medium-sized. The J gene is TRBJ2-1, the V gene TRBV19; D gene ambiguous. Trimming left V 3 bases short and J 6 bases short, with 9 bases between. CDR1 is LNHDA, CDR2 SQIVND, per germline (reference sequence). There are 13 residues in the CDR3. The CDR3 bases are TGTGCCAGTAGTATCAATCGCGTCAATGAGCAGTTCTTC. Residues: CASSINRVNEQFF. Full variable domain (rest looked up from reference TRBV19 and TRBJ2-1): DGGITQSPKYLFRKEGQNVTLSCEQNLNHDAMYWYRQDPGQGLRLIYYSQIVNDFQKGDIAEGYSVSREKKESFPLTVTSAQKNPTAFYLCASSINRVNEQFFGPGTRLTVL.

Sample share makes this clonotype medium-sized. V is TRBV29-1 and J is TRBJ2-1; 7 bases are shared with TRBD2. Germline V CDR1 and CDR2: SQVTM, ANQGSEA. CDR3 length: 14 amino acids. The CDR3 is CQTTVERGLNEQFF. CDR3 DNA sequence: TGCCAGACTACCGTCGAGCGGGGTCTAAATGAGCAGTTCTTC.

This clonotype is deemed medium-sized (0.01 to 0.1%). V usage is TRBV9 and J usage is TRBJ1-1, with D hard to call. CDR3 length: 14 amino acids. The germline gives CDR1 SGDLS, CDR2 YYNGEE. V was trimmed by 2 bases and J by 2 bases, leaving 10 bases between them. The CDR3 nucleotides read TGTGCCAGCAGCGTGAGACCGTCAAACACTGAAGCTTTCTTT. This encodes CASSVRPSNTEAFF. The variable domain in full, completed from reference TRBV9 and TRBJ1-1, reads DSGVTQTPKHLITATGQRVTLRCSPRSGDLSVYWYQQSLDQGLQFLIQYYNGEERAKGNILERFSAQQFPDLHSELNLSSLELGDSALYFCASSVRPSNTEAFFGQGTRLTVV.

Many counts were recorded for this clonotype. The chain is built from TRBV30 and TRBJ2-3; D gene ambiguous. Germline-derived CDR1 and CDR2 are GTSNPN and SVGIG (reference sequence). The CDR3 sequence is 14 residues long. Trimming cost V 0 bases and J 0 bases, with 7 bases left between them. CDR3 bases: TGTGCCTGGAGTGTAGTCCGGAGCACAGATACGCAGTATTTT. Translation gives CAWSVVRSTDTQYF. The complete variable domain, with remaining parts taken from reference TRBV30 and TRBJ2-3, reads SQTIHQWPATLVQPVGSPLSLECTVEGTSNPNLYWYRQAAGRGLQLLFYSVGIGQISSEVPQNLSASRPQDRQFILSSKKLLLSDSGFYLCAWSVVRSTDTQYFGPGTRLTVL.

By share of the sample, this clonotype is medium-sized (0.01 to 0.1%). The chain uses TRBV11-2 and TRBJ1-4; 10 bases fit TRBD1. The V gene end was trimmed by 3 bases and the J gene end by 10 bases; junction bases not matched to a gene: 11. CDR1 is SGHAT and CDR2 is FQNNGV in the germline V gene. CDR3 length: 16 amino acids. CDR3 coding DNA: TGTGCCAGCAGCTTTAATCCGGGACAGGGGACGGGAAAACTGTTTTTT. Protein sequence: CASSFNPGQGTGKLFF.

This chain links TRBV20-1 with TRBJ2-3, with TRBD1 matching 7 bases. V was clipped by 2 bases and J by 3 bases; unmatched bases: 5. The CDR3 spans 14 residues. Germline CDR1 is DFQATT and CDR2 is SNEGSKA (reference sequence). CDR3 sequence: CSARLGGQTDTQYF. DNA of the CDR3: TGCAGTGCTAGATTAGGGGGCCAGACAGATACGCAGTATTTT.

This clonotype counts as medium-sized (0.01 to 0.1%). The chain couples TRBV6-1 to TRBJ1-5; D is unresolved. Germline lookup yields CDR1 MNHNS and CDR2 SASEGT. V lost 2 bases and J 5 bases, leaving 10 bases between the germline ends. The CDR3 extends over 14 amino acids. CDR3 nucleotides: TGTGCCAGCAGTGAAATCGTCGGGTATCAGCCCCAGCATTTT. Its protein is CASSEIVGYQPQHF.

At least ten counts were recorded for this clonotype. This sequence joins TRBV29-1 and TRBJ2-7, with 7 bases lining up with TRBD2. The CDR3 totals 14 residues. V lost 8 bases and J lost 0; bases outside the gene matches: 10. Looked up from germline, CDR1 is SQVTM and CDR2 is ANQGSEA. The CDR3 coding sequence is TGCAGCACCAGCCGGGGCGGGAGCTCCTACGAGCAGTACTTC. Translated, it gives CSTSRGGSSYEQYF.

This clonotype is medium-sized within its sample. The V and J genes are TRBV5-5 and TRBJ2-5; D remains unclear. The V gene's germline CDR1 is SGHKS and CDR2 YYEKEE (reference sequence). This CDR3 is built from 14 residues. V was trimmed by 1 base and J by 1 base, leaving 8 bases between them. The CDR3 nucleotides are TGTGCCAGCAGCTTGACTCCGGGCCAAGAGACCCAGTACTTC. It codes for CASSLTPGQETQYF.

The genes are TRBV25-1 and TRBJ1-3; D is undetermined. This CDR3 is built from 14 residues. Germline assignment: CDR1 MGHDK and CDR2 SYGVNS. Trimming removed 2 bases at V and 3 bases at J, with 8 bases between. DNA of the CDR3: TGTGCCAGCAGTGAAGAGGCCAGTGGAAACACCATATATTTT. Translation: CASSEEASGNTIYF. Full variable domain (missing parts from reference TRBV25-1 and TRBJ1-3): EADIYQTPRYLVIGTGKKITLECSQTMGHDKMYWYQQDPGMELHLIHYSYGVNSTEKGDLSSESTVSRIRTEHFPLTLESARPSHTSQYLCASSEEASGNTIYFGEGSWLTVV.

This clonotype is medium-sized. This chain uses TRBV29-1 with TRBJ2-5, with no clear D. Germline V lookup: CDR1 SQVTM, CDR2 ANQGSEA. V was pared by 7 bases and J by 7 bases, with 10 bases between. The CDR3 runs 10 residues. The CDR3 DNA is TGCAGCGCGAAAGTGGGGACCCAGTACTTC. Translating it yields CSAKVGTQYF.

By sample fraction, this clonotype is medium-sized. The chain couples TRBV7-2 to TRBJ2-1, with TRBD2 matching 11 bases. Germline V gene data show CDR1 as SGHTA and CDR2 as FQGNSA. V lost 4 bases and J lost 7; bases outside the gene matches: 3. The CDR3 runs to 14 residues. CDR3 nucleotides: TGTGCCAGCAGCTCACTAGCGGGAGTAAATGAGCAGTTCTTC. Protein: CASSSLAGVNEQFF.

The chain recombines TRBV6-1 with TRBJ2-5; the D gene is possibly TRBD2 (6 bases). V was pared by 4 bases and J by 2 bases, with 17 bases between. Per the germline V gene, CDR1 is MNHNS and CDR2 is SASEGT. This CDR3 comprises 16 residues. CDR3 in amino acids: CASSVKTRQSQETQYF. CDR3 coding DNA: TGTGCCAGCAGTGTGAAGACTAGACAAAGTCAAGAGACCCAGTACTTC.

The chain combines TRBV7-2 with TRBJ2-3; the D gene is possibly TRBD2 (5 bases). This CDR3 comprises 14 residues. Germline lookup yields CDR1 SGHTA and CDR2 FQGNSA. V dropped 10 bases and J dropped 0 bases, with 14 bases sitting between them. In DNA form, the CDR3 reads TGTGCCACGGCAAGGACTTCTAGCACAGATACGCAGTATTTT. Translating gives CATARTSSTDTQYF. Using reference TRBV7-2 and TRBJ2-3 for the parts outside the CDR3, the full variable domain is GAGVSQSPSNKVTEKGKDVELRCDPISGHTALYWYRQSLGQGLEFLIYFQGNSAPDKSGLPSDRFSAERTGGSVSTLTIQRTQQEDSAVYLCATARTSSTDTQYFGPGTRLTVL.

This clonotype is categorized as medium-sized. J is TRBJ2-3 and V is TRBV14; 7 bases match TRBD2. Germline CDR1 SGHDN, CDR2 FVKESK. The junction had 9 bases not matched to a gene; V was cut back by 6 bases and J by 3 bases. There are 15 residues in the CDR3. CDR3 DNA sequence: TGTGCCAGCAGGCCTTCGGGCGGGAGAACAGATACGCAGTATTTT. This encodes CASRPSGGRTDTQYF.

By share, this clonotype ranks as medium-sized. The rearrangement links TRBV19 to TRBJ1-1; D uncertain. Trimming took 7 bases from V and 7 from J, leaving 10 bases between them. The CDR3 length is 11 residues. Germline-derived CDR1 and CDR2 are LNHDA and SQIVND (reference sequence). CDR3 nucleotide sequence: TGTGCCAGTAAAGGCCTGAGTGAAGCTTTCTTT. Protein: CASKGLSEAFF.

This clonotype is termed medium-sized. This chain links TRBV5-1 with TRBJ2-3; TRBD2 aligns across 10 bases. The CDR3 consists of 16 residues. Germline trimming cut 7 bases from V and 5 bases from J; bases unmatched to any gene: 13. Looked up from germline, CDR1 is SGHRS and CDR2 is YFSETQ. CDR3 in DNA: TGCGCCAGCCGAACGGGACTAGCGACTTTATTAGATACGCAGTATTTT. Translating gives CASRTGLATLLDTQYF. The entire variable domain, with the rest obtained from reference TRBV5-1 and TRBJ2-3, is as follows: KAGVTQTPRYLIKTRGQQVTLSCSPISGHRSVSWYQQTPGQGLQFLFEYFSETQRNKGNFPGRFSGRQFSNSRSEMNVSTLELGDSALYLCASRTGLATLLDTQYFGPGTRLTVL.

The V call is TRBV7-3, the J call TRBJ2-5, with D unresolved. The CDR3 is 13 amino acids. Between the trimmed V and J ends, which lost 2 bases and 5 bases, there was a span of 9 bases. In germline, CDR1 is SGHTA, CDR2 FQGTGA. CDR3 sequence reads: CASSLSVRETQYF. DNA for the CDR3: TGTGCCAGCAGCTTATCAGTTCGGGAGACCCAGTACTTC.

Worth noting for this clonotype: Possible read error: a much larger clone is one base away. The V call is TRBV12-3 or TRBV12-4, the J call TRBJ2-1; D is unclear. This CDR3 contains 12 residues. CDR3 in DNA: TGTGTCAGCAGATGGCTAGTAGTTGAGCAGTTCTTC. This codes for CVSRWLVVEQFF.

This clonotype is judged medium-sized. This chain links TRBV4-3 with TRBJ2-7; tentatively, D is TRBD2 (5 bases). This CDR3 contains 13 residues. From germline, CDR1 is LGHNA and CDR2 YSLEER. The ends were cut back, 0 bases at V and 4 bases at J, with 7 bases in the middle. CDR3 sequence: CASSQDRGYEQYF. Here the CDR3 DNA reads TGCGCCAGCAGCCAAGATCGGGGTTACGAGCAGTACTTC.

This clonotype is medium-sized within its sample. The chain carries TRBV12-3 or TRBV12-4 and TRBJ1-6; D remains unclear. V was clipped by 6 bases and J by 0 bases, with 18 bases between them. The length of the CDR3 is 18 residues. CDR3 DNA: TGTGCCAGCAGCCCCCGTCTGTCCGGGAGCTCCTATAATTCACCCCTCCACTTT. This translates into CASSPRLSGSSYNSPLHF.

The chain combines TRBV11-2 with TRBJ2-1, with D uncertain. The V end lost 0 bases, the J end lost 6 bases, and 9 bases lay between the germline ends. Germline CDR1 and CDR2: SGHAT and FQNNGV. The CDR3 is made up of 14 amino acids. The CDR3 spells CASSLDPQSNEQFF. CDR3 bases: TGTGCCAGCAGCTTAGATCCCCAATCCAATGAGCAGTTCTTC.

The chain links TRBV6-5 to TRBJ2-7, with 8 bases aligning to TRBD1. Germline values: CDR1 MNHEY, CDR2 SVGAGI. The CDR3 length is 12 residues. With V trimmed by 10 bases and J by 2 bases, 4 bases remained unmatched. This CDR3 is CATQGQAYEQYF. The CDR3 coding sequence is TGTGCCACCCAGGGACAGGCCTACGAGCAGTACTTC.

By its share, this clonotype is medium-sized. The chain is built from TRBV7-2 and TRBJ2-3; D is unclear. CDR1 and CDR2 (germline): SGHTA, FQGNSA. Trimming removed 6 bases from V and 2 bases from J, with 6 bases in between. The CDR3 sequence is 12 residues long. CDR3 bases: TGTGCCAGCAGGGCGGCCACAGATACGCAGTATTTT. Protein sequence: CASRAATDTQYF. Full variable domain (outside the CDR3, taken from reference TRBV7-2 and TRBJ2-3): GAGVSQSPSNKVTEKGKDVELRCDPISGHTALYWYRQSLGQGLEFLIYFQGNSAPDKSGLPSDRFSAERTGGSVSTLTIQRTQQEDSAVYLCASRAATDTQYFGPGTRLTVL.

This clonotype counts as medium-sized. DNA for the CDR3: TGTGCCAGCAGCCCCCGACTAGTAGGAAATGAGCAGTTCTTC. Amino acids: CASSPRLVGNEQFF. The chain is built from TRBV11-2 and TRBJ2-1; weak D call: TRBD2 (6 bases). Trimming cost V 5 bases and J 7 bases, with 15 bases left between them. The CDR3 covers 14 residues. Germline V gene data show CDR1 as SGHAT and CDR2 as FQNNGV.

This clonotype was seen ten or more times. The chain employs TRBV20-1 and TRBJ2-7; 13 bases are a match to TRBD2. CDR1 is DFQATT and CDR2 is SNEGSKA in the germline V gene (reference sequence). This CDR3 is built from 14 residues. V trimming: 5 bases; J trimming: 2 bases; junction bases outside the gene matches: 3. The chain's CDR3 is CSAHGLAGAYEQYF. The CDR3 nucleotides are TGCAGTGCTCACGGACTAGCGGGAGCCTACGAGCAGTACTTC.

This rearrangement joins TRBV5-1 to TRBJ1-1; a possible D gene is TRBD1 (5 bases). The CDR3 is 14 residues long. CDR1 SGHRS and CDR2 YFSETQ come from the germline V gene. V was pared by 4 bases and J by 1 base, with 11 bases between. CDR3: CASSPGTANTEAFF. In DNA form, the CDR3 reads TGCGCCAGCAGCCCGGGGACCGCGAACACTGAAGCTTTCTTT. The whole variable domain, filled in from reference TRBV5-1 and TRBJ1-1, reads KAGVTQTPRYLIKTRGQQVTLSCSPISGHRSVSWYQQTPGQGLQFLFEYFSETQRNKGNFPGRFSGRQFSNSRSEMNVSTLELGDSALYLCASSPGTANTEAFFGQGTRLTVV.

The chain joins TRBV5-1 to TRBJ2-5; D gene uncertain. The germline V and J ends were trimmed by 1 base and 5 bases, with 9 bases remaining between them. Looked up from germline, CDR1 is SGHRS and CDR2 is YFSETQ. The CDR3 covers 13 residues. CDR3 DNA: TGCGCCAGCAGCTTGTATGATGGTGAGACCCAGTACTTC. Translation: CASSLYDGETQYF.

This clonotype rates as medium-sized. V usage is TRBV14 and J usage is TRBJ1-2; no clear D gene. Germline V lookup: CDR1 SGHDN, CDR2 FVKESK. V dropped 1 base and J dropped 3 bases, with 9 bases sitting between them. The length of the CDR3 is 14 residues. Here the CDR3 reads CASSQVRSHYGYTF. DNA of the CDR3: TGTGCCAGCAGCCAAGTACGGAGCCACTATGGCTACACCTTC.